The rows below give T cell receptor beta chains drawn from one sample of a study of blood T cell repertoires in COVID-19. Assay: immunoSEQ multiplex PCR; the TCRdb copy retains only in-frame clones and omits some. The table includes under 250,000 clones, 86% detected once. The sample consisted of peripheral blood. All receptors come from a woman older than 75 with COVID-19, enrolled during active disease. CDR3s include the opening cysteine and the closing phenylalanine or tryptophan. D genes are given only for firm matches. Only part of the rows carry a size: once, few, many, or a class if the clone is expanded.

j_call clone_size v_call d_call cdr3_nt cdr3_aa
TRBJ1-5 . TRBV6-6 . TGTGCCAGCAGTTACCCTCAGGGTCGGGATCAGCCCCAGCATTTT CASSYPQGRDQPQHF
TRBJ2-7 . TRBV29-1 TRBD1 TGCAGCGCCTCGCGGGACAGGGACTACGAGCAGTACTTC CSASRDRDYEQYF
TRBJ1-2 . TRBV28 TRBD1 TGTGCCAGCAGGATCGGGACAGGGGGCATTTATGGCTACACCTTC CASRIGTGGIYGYTF
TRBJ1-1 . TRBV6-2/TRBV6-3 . TGTGCCAGCAGTTACCGACAGGTTGAAGCTTTCTTT CASSYRQVEAFF
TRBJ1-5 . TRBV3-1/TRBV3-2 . TGTGCCAGCGGTCCTTTACAAGGGGATCAGCCCCAGCATTTT CASGPLQGDQPQHF
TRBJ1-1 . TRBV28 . TGTGCCAGCAGTCTAACCGGACAGACGAACACTGAAGCTTTCTTT CASSLTGQTNTEAFF
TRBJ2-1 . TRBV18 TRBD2 TGTGCCAGCTCACCAGAACGCCCTAGCGGGGGTTACATGAGCTCCTACAATGAGCAGTTCTTC CASSPERPSGGYMSSYNEQFF
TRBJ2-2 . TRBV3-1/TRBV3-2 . TGTGCCAGCAGCCGGGAGGGGGTTGACACCGGGGAGCTGTTTTTT CASSREGVDTGELFF
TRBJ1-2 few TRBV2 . TGTGCCAGCGTTGGGGGGGACCGTAACTATGGCTACACCTTC CASVGGDRNYGYTF
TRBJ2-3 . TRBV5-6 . TGTGCCAGCAGCTTACTGGGGGCCCCAGATACGCAGTATTTT CASSLLGAPDTQYF
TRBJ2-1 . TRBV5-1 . TGCGCCAGCAGCTCCACCACTACTGGGGCCAATGAGCAGTTCTTC CASSSTTTGANEQFF
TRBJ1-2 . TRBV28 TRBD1 TGTGCCAGTACTTTCCTAACTGCGGGACAGGGGTATAACTATGGCTACACCTTC CASTFLTAGQGYNYGYTF